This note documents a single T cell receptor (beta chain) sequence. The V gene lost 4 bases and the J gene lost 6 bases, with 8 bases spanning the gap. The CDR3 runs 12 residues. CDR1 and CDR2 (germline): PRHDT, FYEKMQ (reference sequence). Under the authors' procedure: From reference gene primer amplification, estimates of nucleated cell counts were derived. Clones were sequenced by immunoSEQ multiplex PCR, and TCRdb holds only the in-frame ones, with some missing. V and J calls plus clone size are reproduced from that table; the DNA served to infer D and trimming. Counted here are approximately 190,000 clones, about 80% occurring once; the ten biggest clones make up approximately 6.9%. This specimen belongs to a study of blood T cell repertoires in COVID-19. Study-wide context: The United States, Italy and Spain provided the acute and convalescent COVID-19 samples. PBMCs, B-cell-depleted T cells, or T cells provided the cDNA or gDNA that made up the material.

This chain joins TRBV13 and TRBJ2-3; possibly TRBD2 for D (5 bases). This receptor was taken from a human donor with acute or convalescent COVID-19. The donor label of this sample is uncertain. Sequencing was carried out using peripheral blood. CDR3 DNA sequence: TGTGCCAGCAGCTCCCAGCGGGATACGCAGTATTTT. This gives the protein CASSSQRDTQYF.